The clone carrying this T cell receptor (beta chain) has only a few counts. The CDR3 is 15 amino acids. CDR1 is LNHDA and CDR2 is SQIVND in the germline V gene (reference sequence). V was cut by 5 bases and J by 2 bases, with 13 bases left in between. This record comes from a study of blood T cells in healthy people across ages. Together with a sample-barcoded 5' primer, a J-beta primer mix was included in a second PCR lasting about 6 to 12 cycles. One entry per CDR3 protein, called by TCRdb with MiXCR from the 5' RACE reads. The table lists about 760,000 distinct CDR3 sequences, 25% of them singletons. These data were also reused for a study on T cells of mothers and their children.

The rearrangement links TRBV19 to TRBJ2-1, with D possibly being TRBD1 or TRBD2 (5 bases each). The sequencing sample was made of blood. The sequence was collected from a boy aged 10-17 years in good health. The CDR3 DNA reads as TGTGCCAGTAGTCCTCCCGGGACGGCCTACAATGAGCAGTTCTTC. Residues: CASSPPGTAYNEQFF.